This record looks at one TCR beta chain sequence and its context. This entry is derived from a study of blood T cell repertoires in COVID-19. Study context: COVID-19 samples, acute and convalescent, were from the United States, Italy and Spain.

Participants had their cohort set by participant-reported clinical history. Clones were sequenced by immunoSEQ multiplex PCR, and TCRdb holds only the in-frame ones, with some missing. The table has 200,000 to 250,000 clones, around 90% seen once. Trimming took 4 bases from V and 0 from J, leaving 14 bases between them. Germline CDR1 SGDLS, CDR2 YYNGEE. The CDR3 contains 17 residues. The sequenced sample consisted of PBMCs or T cells enriched from blood (not recorded which). This chain connects TRBV9 to TRBJ2-6; the D gene is possibly TRBD2 (5 bases). This receptor was identified in a man in his thirties or forties who had been exposed to COVID-19. The CDR3 loop is CASSLIGISSGANVLTF. CDR3 in DNA: TGTGCCAGCAGCCTAATCGGGATTAGCTCTGGGGCCAACGTCCTGACTTTC.